The 21 T cell receptor beta chains below come from one sample, sequenced in a study of blood T cell repertoires in COVID-19 (dated by TCRdb to 2020 to 2022). The method was the immunoSEQ multiplex PCR assay. Not all clones reach the TCRdb copy of this immuneACCESS table, which keeps in-frame sequences only. Checked studies attribute under half of the gap to unresolved V genes and leave the rest unexplained. In this sample the table shows 90,000 to 100,000 clones, about 83% of which occur a single time. The ten largest clones take up less than 2% of the sample. Sequencing was done on a sample of peripheral blood. Receptor source: a man aged 65 to 79 with active or convalescent COVID-19.

The V gene is TRBV19, the J gene TRBJ1-3; TRBD1 aligns across 10 bases. In germline, CDR1 is LNHDA, CDR2 SQIVND (reference sequence). J lost 4 bases, V lost 6 bases, and 6 bases had no gene match. The CDR3 loop spans 15 amino acids. CDR3 residues: CASRGTGVNGNTIYF. CDR3 nucleotides: TGTGCCAGTAGGGGGACAGGGGTTAACGGAAACACCATATATTTT.

The V call is TRBV12-3 or TRBV12-4, the J call TRBJ1-6; D perhaps matches TRBD1 (5 bases). The CDR3 covers 13 residues. Between the trimmed V and J ends, which lost 10 bases and 9 bases, there was a span of 16 bases. The CDR3 loop reads CATRASEGSPLHF. DNA for the CDR3: TGTGCCACCAGGGCCTCAGAGGGTTCACCCCTCCACTTT.

The J gene is TRBJ1-1, the V gene TRBV11-2; weak D call: TRBD1 (6 bases). Germline-derived CDR1 and CDR2 are SGHAT and FQNNGV. CDR3 size: 15 residues. Trimming took 4 bases from V and 2 from J, leaving 14 bases between them. CDR3 nucleotides: TGTGCCAGCAGCTCCCGAGGACAGATAAACACTGAAGCTTTCTTT. Translated: CASSSRGQINTEAFF.

The V call is TRBV24-1, the J call TRBJ1-2, with D perhaps TRBD1 (5 bases). Trimming removed 3 bases at V and 6 bases at J, with 22 bases between. Germline V gene lookup returns CDR1 KGHDR and CDR2 SFDVKD. The length of the CDR3 is 17 residues. The CDR3 nucleotides read TGTGCCACCAGTGATGCCCGGGCAGGGTCACATCGGAATGGCTACACCTTC. Its translation is CATSDARAGSHRNGYTF.

The chain joins TRBV5-1 to TRBJ2-2; 10 bases fit TRBD2. J was trimmed by 4 bases and V by 2 bases; bases with no gene match: 2. CDR1 and CDR2 from the germline V gene are SGHRS and YFSETQ. This CDR3 contains 15 residues. DNA of the CDR3: TGCGCCAGCAGCTTAATAGCGGGGGGCACCGGGGAGCTGTTTTTT. Protein sequence: CASSLIAGGTGELFF. Supplemented by reference TRBV5-1 and TRBJ2-2, the full variable domain reads KAGVTQTPRYLIKTRGQQVTLSCSPISGHRSVSWYQQTPGQGLQFLFEYFSETQRNKGNFPGRFSGRQFSNSRSEMNVSTLELGDSALYLCASSLIAGGTGELFFGEGSRLTVL.

This chain uses TRBV15 with TRBJ2-3; 10 positions agree with TRBD1. With V trimmed by 2 bases and J by 4 bases, 9 bases remained unmatched. Germline V gene lookup returns CDR1 LNHNV and CDR2 YYDKDF (reference sequence). CDR3 size: 17 residues. Here the CDR3 reads CATSRYRTGGFADTQYF. The CDR3 DNA is TGTGCCACCAGCAGATACAGGACAGGGGGTTTCGCAGATACGCAGTATTTT.

The V gene is TRBV3-1 (or the pseudogene TRBV3-2), the J gene TRBJ2-5; TRBD2 agrees at 7 bases. Germline CDR1 LGHDT, CDR2 YNNKEL (reference sequence). With 7 bases clipped from V and 2 bases from J, the junction kept 10 bases outside the gene matches. The CDR3 has 15 residues. The chain's CDR3 is CASNPWGEGQETQYF. The CDR3 DNA sequence: TGTGCCAGCAACCCTTGGGGGGAGGGACAAGAGACCCAGTACTTC.

The chain combines TRBV7-8 with TRBJ1-4; 9 bases fit TRBD1. This CDR3 region has 15 residues. The V and J ends lost 5 bases and 8 bases, in that order; junction bases with no gene match: 9. The germline V gene has CDR1 SGHVS and CDR2 FQNEAQ. The CDR3 loop is CASSRAGQGLEKLFF. For the CDR3, the DNA is TGTGCCAGCAGCCGGGCGGGACAGGGACTCGAAAAACTGTTTTTT.

The V call is TRBV11-1, the J call TRBJ1-2, with TRBD1 as a possible D gene (6 bases). The CDR3 has 13 amino acids. The V gene's germline CDR1 is SGHAT and CDR2 FQDESV (reference sequence). V lost 5 bases and J lost 6, with 13 bases in between. This chain's CDR3 is CASSALQGDGYTF. Here the CDR3 DNA reads TGTGCCAGCAGCGCGCTACAGGGAGATGGCTACACCTTC.

The V call is TRBV7-9, the J call TRBJ2-2; no reliable D call. Germline-derived CDR1 and CDR2 are SEHNR and FQNEAQ (reference sequence). CDR3 length equals 15 residues. V was shortened by 5 bases and J by 5 bases, with 15 bases between the two germline ends. The CDR3 DNA sequence: TGTGCCAGCAGCCCGGCGGCTTTATTAACCGGGGAGCTGTTTTTT. Protein sequence: CASSPAALLTGELFF.

The gene calls are TRBV5-8 and TRBJ1-2; TRBD1 might be the D (6 bases). CDR1 is SGHTS and CDR2 is YDEGEE in the germline V gene. The length of the CDR3 is 15 residues. Trimming shortened V by 6 bases and J by 4 bases, and 19 bases separated the two germline ends. The CDR3 coding sequence is TGTGCCAGCACCCGGGGTGGGGGCAGGAGCTATGGCTACACCTTC. It codes for CASTRGGGRSYGYTF.

CDR3 coding DNA: TGTGCCAGCAGTCCCGAGGGGGGGACTGAAGCTTTCTTT. Translated: CASSPEGGTEAFF. This sequence joins TRBV27 and TRBJ1-1, with TRBD1 as a possible D gene (6 bases). The CDR3 has 13 residues. CDR1 MNHEY and CDR2 SMNVEV come from the germline V gene (reference sequence). With 5 bases removed from V and 5 bases from J, the gap between germline ends came to 12 bases.

The rearrangement joins TRBV28 to TRBJ1-3; the D gene is possibly TRBD1 (5 bases). The germline V gene encodes CDR1 MDHEN and CDR2 SYDVKM. V was trimmed by 7 bases and J by 4 bases, leaving 14 bases between them. The CDR3 has 14 residues. CDR3 residues: CASTFRGNGNTIYF. The CDR3 DNA follows: TGTGCCAGCACGTTCCGGGGGAACGGAAACACCATATATTTT.

The chain combines TRBV28 with TRBJ1-2; 10 bases are a match to TRBD1. The V and J ends lost 6 bases and 2 bases, in that order; junction bases with no gene match: 12. CDR1 MDHEN and CDR2 SYDVKM come from the germline V gene. The CDR3 is 17 amino acids. CDR3 DNA: TGTGCCAGCAGCCTCGCCGGGACAGGGGCGATAAACTATGGCTACACCTTC. It encodes CASSLAGTGAINYGYTF.

V usage is TRBV23-1 and J usage is TRBJ1-4; a weak D match, TRBD1 (5 bases). TRBV23-1 is an open reading frame whose function is uncertain. The germline V and J ends were trimmed by 10 bases and 5 bases, with 29 bases remaining between them. The CDR3 contains 18 residues. The CDR3 sequence is CATKLVAVGAIFNEKLFF. The CDR3 DNA sequence: TGCGCCACCAAGTTGGTAGCGGTCGGGGCAATATTCAATGAAAAACTGTTTTTT.

V gene TRBV28 combines with J gene TRBJ1-6; 9 positions match TRBD1. Per the germline V gene, CDR1 is MDHEN and CDR2 is SYDVKM. Trimming cost V 1 base and J 15 bases; bases outside gene matches: 13. The CDR3 has 16 residues. CDR3 bases: TGTGCCAGCAGTTTATTCCAGGGGACAGGGAGACCACTCCTCCACTTT. This codes for CASSLFQGTGRPLLHF.

V gene TRBV5-1 combines with J gene TRBJ1-6; 8 bases line up with TRBD1. The V gene's germline CDR1 is SGHRS and CDR2 YFSETQ. The CDR3 length is 17 residues. Trimming took 4 bases from V and 6 from J; bases not matched to a gene: 12. In DNA, the CDR3 is TGCGCCAGCAGCCAGGCCTCCCCGACAGGGGTTAATTCACCCCTCCACTTT. Residues: CASSQASPTGVNSPLHF.

This clone has a handful of counts. The chain employs TRBV28 and TRBJ1-4, with D maybe TRBD1 (6 bases). Germline V gives CDR1 MDHEN, CDR2 SYDVKM. V shed 7 bases and J shed 3 bases, with 15 bases lying between them. The CDR3 length is 15 residues. CDR3 protein: CASTSRGIANEKLFF. The CDR3 DNA reads as TGTGCCAGCACCTCGAGGGGGATAGCTAATGAAAAACTGTTTTTT.

The chain has TRBV28 and TRBJ1-2; 9 positions agree with TRBD1. The germline CDR1 and CDR2 sequences are MDHEN and SYDVKM. This CDR3 is 15 amino acids long. V lost 3 bases to trimming and J lost 4 bases; unmatched junction nucleotides: 6. The CDR3 coding sequence is TGTGCCAGCAGTTTCGGGTCACAGGGGGCCTATGGCTACACCTTC. It translates to CASSFGSQGAYGYTF.

The chain uses TRBV2 and TRBJ2-7, with TRBD1 identical over 8 bases. Trimming at V came to 6 bases and at J to 2 bases, leaving 6 bases not matched to a gene. CDR3 length: 14 residues. The germline CDR1 and CDR2 sequences are SNHLY and FYNNEI. For the CDR3, the DNA is TGTGCCAGCAGACTCCAGGGGGCCACCTACGAGCAGTACTTC. Translation gives CASRLQGATYEQYF.

The chain combines TRBV28 with TRBJ1-6, with TRBD1 matching over 7 bases. The CDR3 is 16 amino acids. Germline lookup yields CDR1 MDHEN and CDR2 SYDVKM. The V segment lost 7 bases and the J segment 8 bases; nucleotides outside the gene matches: 14. DNA of the CDR3: TGTGCCAGCACTGTGGGGCAGGGGGTTTATTATTCACCCCTCCACTTT. Protein product: CASTVGQGVYYSPLHF.